This TCR beta chain was observed in a study of vaccination effects on CD4 cells after COVID-19. Whole-study findings and limits: Common cold coronaviruses were cross-recognized by only 1 of 255 vaccine-induced clones in healthy vaccinees. Late in the post-vaccination period, infection-induced and vaccine-induced clones underwent marked clonal contraction.

Trimming stripped 5 bases from V and 8 bases from J, with 19 bases between. The CDR3 covers 16 residues. From germline, CDR1 is PRHDT and CDR2 FYEKMQ (reference sequence). This clone was detected once. No antigen is known for it. Clones were sequenced by immunoSEQ multiplex PCR, and TCRdb holds only the in-frame ones, with some missing. The table includes over 7,500 clones, 65% to 75% detected once. ViraFEST expansion of antigen-specific CD4+ T cells with viral peptide pools preceded sequencing. Investigators separated out CD4+ T cells once 10 days of culture had passed. The study found no prior SARS-CoV-2 infection in the vaccine recipients, who tested negative for nucleocapsid antibodies. Cultivation was performed at approximately 2.1 million PBMC per well with roughly 10 IU/ml IL-2 and 7.5 to 10 ug/ml peptides added.

The sequencing used CD4+ T cells from PBMCs cultured with HCoV-229E spike peptides, collected before COVID-19 vaccination. The chain is built from TRBV13 and TRBJ1-6; perhaps TRBD1 as D (5 bases). This TCR was recovered from a human donor who received a COVID-19 vaccine. CDR3 DNA sequence: TGTGCCAGCAGCGGCCGCGGGACGTATCAGGATTCACCCCTCCACTTT. Its protein is CASSGRGTYQDSPLHF.